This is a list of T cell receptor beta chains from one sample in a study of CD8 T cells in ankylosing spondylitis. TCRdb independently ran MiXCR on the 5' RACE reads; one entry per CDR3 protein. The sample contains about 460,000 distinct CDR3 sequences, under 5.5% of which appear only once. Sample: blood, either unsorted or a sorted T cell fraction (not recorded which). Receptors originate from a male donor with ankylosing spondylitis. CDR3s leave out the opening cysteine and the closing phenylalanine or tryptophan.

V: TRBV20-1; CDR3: SARGSGRSFYEQY
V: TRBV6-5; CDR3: ASSYPDSNTIY
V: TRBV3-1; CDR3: ASSEWGENTEAF
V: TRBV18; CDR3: ASSPEPFEQY
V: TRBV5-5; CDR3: ASSMTGMVDTEAF
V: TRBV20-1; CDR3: SASTNSYEQY
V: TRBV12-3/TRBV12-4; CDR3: ASSLLGVEQY
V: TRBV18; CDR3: ASSPSPWGAGSSYNEQF
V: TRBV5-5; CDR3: ASSLQTSGRAPEQF
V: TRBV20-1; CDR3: SAGGIHSNQPQH
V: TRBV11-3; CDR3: ASSRSTNQPQH
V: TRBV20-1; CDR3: SARVLAGRDNEQF
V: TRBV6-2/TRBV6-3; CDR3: ASSYRATLQETQY
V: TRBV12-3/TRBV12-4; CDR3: ASSLGYSPNNSPLH
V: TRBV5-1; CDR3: ASSLESFVHF
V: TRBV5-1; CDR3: ASRWSGEQF
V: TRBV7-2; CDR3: ASSFAGGFGNEQF
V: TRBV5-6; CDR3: ASSLGDGPYNEQF
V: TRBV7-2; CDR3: ASSLVQGSGNTIY
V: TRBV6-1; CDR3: ASSRDIILSSYNSPLH
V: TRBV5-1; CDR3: ASSKRGDTDTQY
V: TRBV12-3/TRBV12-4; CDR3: ASSLGGEGAGANVLT
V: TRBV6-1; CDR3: ASKEGVGNQPQH
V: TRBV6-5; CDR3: ASSYSLVGQAVYEKLF
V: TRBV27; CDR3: ASSPGQGTYEQY
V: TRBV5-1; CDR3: ASSLRLGDYEQY
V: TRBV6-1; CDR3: ASSDHQTGGSEGYT
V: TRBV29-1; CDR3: SALPDRNTGELF
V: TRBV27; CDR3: ASSLSGPKNIQY
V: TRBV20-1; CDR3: SASSSGFPNYGYT
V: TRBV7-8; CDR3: ASSFGTAIAADTQY
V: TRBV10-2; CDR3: ASSVPGTSEHTGELF
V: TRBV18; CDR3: ASSPGRDQPQH
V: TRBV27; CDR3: ASSFGRGGTSGANVLT
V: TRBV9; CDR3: ASSRWSANTEAF
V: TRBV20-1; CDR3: SARDITRGRVTQF
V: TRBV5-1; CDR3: ASSLGQADTIY
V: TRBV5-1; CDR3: ASSLVGQGRITGELF
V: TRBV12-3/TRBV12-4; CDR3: ASNLSGASSYNEQF
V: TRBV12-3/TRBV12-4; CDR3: ASSLVAPGYT
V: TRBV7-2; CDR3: ASSSDRELAKNIQY